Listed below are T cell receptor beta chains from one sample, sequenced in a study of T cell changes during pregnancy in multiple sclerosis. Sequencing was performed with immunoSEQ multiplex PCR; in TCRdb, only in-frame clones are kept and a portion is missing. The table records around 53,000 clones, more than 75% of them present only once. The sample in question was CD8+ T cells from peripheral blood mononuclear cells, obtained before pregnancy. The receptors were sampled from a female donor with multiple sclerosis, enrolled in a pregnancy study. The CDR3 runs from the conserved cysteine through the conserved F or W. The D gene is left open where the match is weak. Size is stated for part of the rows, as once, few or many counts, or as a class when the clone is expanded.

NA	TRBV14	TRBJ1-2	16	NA	CASSQQGLDLNYGYTF	TGTGCCAGCAGCCAGCAGGGGTTAGACCTTAACTATGGCTACACCTTC
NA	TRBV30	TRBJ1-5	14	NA	CAWGVGAGNQPQHF	TGTGCCTGGGGGGTAGGGGCCGGGAATCAGCCCCAGCATTTT
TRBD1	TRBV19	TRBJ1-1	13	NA	CASRRGQGTEAFF	TGTGCCAGCCGCAGGGGGCAGGGCACTGAAGCTTTCTTT
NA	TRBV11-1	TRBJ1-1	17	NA	CASSLRSTGPHDTEAFF	TGTGCCAGCAGCCTGCGGTCGACAGGACCCCATGACACTGAAGCTTTCTTT
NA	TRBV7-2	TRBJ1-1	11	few	CASSGPLGAFF	TGTGCCAGCAGCGGCCCGCTAGGAGCTTTCTTT
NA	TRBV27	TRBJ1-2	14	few	CASSPGGTSYGYTF	TGTGCCAGCAGTCCCGGGGGGACTTCCTATGGCTACACCTTC
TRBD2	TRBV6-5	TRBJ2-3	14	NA	CASSTGGDRDTQYF	TGTGCCAGTTCCACGGGGGGGGATCGCGATACGCAGTATTTT
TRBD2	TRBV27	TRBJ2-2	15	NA	CASTIGGANTGELFF	TGTGCCAGCACTATCGGGGGGGCGAACACCGGGGAGCTGTTTTTT
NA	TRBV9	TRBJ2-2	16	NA	CASSPKLFQNTGELFF	TGTGCCAGCAGCCCTAAGTTGTTCCAGAACACCGGGGAGCTGTTTTTT
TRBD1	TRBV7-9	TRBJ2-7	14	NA	CASSQGQGYNEQYF	TGTGCCAGCAGCCAGGGACAGGGGTACAACGAGCAGTACTTC
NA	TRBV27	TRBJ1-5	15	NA	CASSFGTGSNQPQHF	TGTGCCAGCAGTTTCGGTACGGGGAGCAATCAGCCCCAGCATTTT
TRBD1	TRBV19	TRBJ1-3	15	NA	CASSITGASGNTIYF	TGTGCCAGTAGTATTACAGGGGCCTCTGGAAACACCATATATTTT
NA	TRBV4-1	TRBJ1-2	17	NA	CASRPRGGAGGNYGYTF	TGCGCCAGCAGACCGAGGGGGGGGGCTGGCGGTAACTATGGCTACACCTTC
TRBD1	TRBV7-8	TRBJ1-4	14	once	CASSPDRDWEKLFF	TGTGCCAGCAGCCCGGACAGGGACTGGGAAAAACTGTTTTTT
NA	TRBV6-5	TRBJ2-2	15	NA	CASSWGLGTTGELFF	TGTGCCAGCAGTTGGGGGTTGGGGACAACCGGGGAGCTGTTTTTT
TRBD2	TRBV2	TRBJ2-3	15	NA	CASSALSGALDTQYF	TGTGCCAGCAGCGCCCTTAGCGGGGCGTTAGATACGCAGTATTTT
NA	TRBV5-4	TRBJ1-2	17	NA	CASSLGGQPNHLYGYTF	TGTGCCAGCAGCTTGGGTGGGCAGCCTAATCACCTCTATGGCTACACCTTC
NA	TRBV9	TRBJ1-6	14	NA	CASSVQGNNSPLHF	TGTGCCAGCAGCGTACAGGGAAACAATTCACCCCTCCACTTT
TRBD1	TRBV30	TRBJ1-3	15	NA	CAWRTGTGSGNTIYF	TGTGCCTGGAGGACCGGGACAGGCTCTGGAAACACCATATATTTT
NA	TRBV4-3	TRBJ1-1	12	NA	CASSGRNTEAFF	TGCGCCAGCAGTGGGAGGAACACTGAAGCTTTCTTT
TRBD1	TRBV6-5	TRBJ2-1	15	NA	CASSSRGLPGQEQFF	TGTGCCAGCAGCTCCAGGGGGCTCCCCGGTCAGGAGCAGTTCTTC
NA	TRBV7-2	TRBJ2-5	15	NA	CASSLSGGGMETQYF	TGTGCCAGCAGCTTAAGCGGCGGGGGCATGGAGACCCAGTACTTC
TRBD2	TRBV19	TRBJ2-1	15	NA	CASSTTSGPYNEQFF	TGTGCCAGTAGTACAACTAGCGGCCCCTACAATGAGCAGTTCTTC
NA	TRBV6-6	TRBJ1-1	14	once	CASSTTGSNTEAFF	TGTGCCAGCAGTACGACAGGCTCGAACACTGAAGCTTTCTTT
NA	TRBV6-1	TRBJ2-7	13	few	CAGPGGRPYEQYF	TGTGCCGGCCCCGGGGGTAGACCCTACGAGCAGTACTTC
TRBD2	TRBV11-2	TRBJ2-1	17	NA	CASSIAPLAGGYNEQFF	TGTGCCAGCAGCATCGCCCCACTAGCGGGGGGCTACAATGAGCAGTTCTTC
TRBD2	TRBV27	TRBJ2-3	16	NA	CASSAGTSGVTDTQYF	TGTGCCAGCAGTGCCGGGACTAGCGGGGTGACAGATACGCAGTATTTT
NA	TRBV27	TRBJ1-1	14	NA	CASSFGTYHTEAFF	TGTGCCAGCAGTTTCGGGACATACCACACTGAAGCTTTCTTT
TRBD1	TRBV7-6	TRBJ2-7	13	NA	CASSGTGSYEQYF	TGTGCCAGCAGCGGGACAGGATCCTACGAGCAGTACTTC
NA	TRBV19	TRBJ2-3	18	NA	CASSSQTLLTGFTDTQYF	TGTGCCAGTAGTTCGCAAACCCTGTTGACAGGTTTCACAGATACGCAGTATTTT
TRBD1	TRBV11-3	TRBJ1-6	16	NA	CASSLAHTGGSSPLHF	TGTGCCAGCAGCTTAGCACACACAGGGGGGTCTTCACCCCTCCACTTT
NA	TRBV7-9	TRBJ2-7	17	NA	CASSLNILNDRRHEQYF	TGTGCCAGCAGCTTAAATATCCTCAACGACAGACGCCACGAGCAGTACTTC
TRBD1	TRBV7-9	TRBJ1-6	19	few	CASRGKDRGSSSYNSPLHF	TGTGCCAGCAGGGGGAAGGACAGGGGTTCTAGCTCCTATAATTCACCCCTCCACTTT
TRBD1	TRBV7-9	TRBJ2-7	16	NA	CASSRMGDRGTYEQYF	TGTGCCAGCAGCCGGATGGGGGACAGGGGGACCTACGAGCAGTACTTC
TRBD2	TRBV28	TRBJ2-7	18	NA	CASSGVSPLAGGTYEQYF	TGTGCCAGCAGTGGAGTCTCCCCCCTAGCGGGGGGTACCTACGAGCAGTACTTC
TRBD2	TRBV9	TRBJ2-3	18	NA	CASSIPGSGGRGTDTQYF	TGTGCCAGCAGCATCCCGGGGAGCGGGGGTCGGGGCACAGATACGCAGTATTTT
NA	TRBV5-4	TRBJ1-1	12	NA	CASSLGGQEAFF	TGTGCCAGCAGCTTGGGAGGGCAGGAAGCTTTCTTT
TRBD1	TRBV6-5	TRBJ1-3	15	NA	CASSTLGQGRNTIYF	TGTGCCAGCAGTACCCTGGGACAGGGAAGGAACACCATATATTTT
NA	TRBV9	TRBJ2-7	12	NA	CASSVGGGEPYF	TGTGCCAGCAGCGTAGGGGGCGGGGAGCCGTACTTC
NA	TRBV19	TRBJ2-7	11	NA	CASSPGDEQYF	TGTGCCAGTAGCCCAGGGGACGAGCAGTACTTC
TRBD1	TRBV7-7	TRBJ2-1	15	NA	CASSPPGGLGNEQFF	TGTGCCAGCAGCCCACCAGGGGGTTTAGGCAATGAGCAGTTCTTC
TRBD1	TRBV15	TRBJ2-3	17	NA	CATSRDLRQGPTDTQYF	TGTGCCACCAGCAGAGACCTCCGACAGGGACCCACAGATACGCAGTATTTT
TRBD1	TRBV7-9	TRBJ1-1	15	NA	CASSSMTGMNTEAFF	TGTGCCAGCAGCTCAATGACAGGGATGAACACTGAAGCTTTCTTT
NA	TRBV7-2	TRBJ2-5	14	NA	CASSLVEDPETQYF	TGTGCCAGCAGCTTAGTAGAGGATCCAGAGACCCAGTACTTC
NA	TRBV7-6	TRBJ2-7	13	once	CASSSGQTDEQYF	TGTGCCAGCAGCTCCGGACAGACCGACGAGCAGTACTTC
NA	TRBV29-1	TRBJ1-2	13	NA	CSVEEGPGLGYTF	TGCAGCGTTGAAGAGGGTCCCGGACTTGGCTACACCTTC
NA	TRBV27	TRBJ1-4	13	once	CASSFGGNEKLFF	TGTGCCAGCAGTTTTGGAGGGAATGAAAAACTGTTTTTT
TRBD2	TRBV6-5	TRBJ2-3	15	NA	CASNPSGGRSDTQYF	TGTGCCAGCAACCCTAGCGGGGGGAGGTCAGATACGCAGTATTTT
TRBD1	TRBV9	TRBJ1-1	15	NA	CASSVRSGGNTEAFF	TGTGCCAGCAGCGTAAGATCAGGGGGGAACACTGAAGCTTTCTTT
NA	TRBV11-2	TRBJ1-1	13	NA	CASSLAAGTEAFF	TGTGCCAGCAGCTTAGCGGCAGGGACTGAAGCTTTCTTT
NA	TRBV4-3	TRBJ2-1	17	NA	CASSQDSPPGGLGEQFF	TGCGCCAGCAGCCAAGACAGCCCCCCAGGAGGCCTTGGTGAGCAGTTCTTC
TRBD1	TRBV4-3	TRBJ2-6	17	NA	CASSQGGQGDGANVLTF	TGCGCCAGCAGCCAAGGAGGACAGGGCGACGGGGCCAACGTCCTGACTTTC
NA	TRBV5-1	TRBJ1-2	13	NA	CASSLESGYGYTF	TGCGCCAGCAGCTTAGAATCGGGGTATGGCTACACCTTC
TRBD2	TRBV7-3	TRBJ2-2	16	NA	CASSAPGGGGTGELFF	TGTGCCAGCAGCGCACCAGGCGGGGGAGGGACCGGGGAGCTGTTTTTT
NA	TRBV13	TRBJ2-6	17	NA	CASSLGLRGSGANVLTF	TGTGCCAGCAGCTTAGGCCTTAGGGGCTCTGGGGCCAACGTCCTGACTTTC